The T cell receptor (beta chain) described here comes from a study of radiotherapy plus CTLA-4 blockade in lung cancer. Overall study: Objective responses were documented in over 15% of patients, with disease control in about 28%. The study, taken as a whole, reports: Blood TCR clones of tumor origin expanded after radiotherapy plus ipilimumab.

TCRdb keeps only in-frame clones here, not all; method: immunoSEQ multiplex PCR. Found here are about 60,000 clones, over 70% of them singletons; the top ten hold 3.5% to 4%. Germline assignment: CDR1 SGHTA and CDR2 FQGNSA. The CDR3 is 14 residues long. The junction had 3 bases not matched to a gene; V was cut back by 2 bases and J by 5 bases. This clone appeared a few times. What it binds is not known. The sample in question was peripheral blood, obtained from a patient treated with radiotherapy plus ipilimumab. The source is a human donor with non-small cell lung cancer who had a partial response to radiotherapy plus ipilimumab. The gene calls are TRBV7-2 and TRBJ2-7; TRBD1 matches at 10 bases. CDR3 protein: CASSLPGQGNEQYF. The CDR3 region has the DNA TGTGCCAGCAGCTTACCGGGACAGGGGAACGAGCAGTACTTC. The full variable domain, in which reference TRBV7-2 and TRBJ2-7 provide the parts outside the CDR3, is GAGVSQSPSNKVTEKGKDVELRCDPISGHTALYWYRQSLGQGLEFLIYFQGNSAPDKSGLPSDRFSAERTGGSVSTLTIQRTQQEDSAVYLCASSLPGQGNEQYFGPGTRLTVT.